The rows below give T cell receptor beta chains drawn from one sample of a study of blood T cell repertoires in COVID-19. The assay was immunoSEQ multiplex PCR, and TCRdb's table has in-frame clones only and misses some. The sample shows about 140,000 clones, less than 90% of them seen only once. The sequencing input was PBMCs or T cells enriched from blood (not recorded which). These receptors all stem from a man in his forties or fifties with acute COVID-19. Each CDR3 is given with its conserved first and last residue. Fields, in order: D gene, J gene, V gene, clone size, CDR3 protein, CDR3 DNA. The D gene is left open where the match is weak. Only part of the rows carry a size: once, few, many, or a class if the clone is expanded.

>TRBD1|TRBJ1-4|TRBV5-1|few
CASSLVGQGGEKLFF
TGCGCCAGCAGCTTGGTGGGACAGGGTGGTGAAAAACTGTTTTTT
>TRBD1|TRBJ2-1|TRBV10-3|-
CAIGQGGSYNEQFF
TGTGCCATAGGACAGGGGGGATCCTACAATGAGCAGTTCTTC
>TRBD2|TRBJ2-3|TRBV6-2/TRBV6-3|-
CASSQRLAGGITFSTDTQYF
TGTGCCAGCAGCCAGAGACTAGCGGGCGGGATAACCTTCAGCACAGATACGCAGTATTTT
>-|TRBJ1-1|TRBV11-2|-
CASSLIGVTEAFF
TGTGCCAGCAGCTTAATAGGGGTGACTGAAGCTTTCTTT
>-|TRBJ1-4|TRBV3-1/TRBV3-2|-
CASSQDRGGQDEKLFF
TGTGCCAGCAGCCAAGATAGGGGGGGGCAAGATGAAAAACTGTTTTTT
>-|TRBJ2-1|TRBV7-8|-
CASSMLLGRSGNEQFF
TGTGCCAGCAGCATGTTACTAGGAAGATCTGGCAATGAGCAGTTCTTC
>-|TRBJ1-5|TRBV4-1|-
CASSPGSSTNQPQHF
TGCGCCAGCAGTCCCGGGTCGAGCACCAATCAGCCCCAGCATTTT
>-|TRBJ2-7|TRBV18|-
CASSPPAGATYEQYF
TGTGCCAGCTCCCCCCCCGCGGGGGCCACCTACGAGCAGTACTTC
>TRBD1|TRBJ2-7|TRBV18|-
CASSLWDSSYEQYF
TGTGCCAGCTCGTTGTGGGACAGCTCCTACGAGCAGTACTTC
>-|TRBJ2-2|TRBV6-2/TRBV6-3|-
CASSYWRGRQTGELFF
TGTGCCAGCAGTTACTGGAGGGGGCGCCAGACCGGGGAGCTGTTTTTT
>TRBD1|TRBJ1-1|TRBV19|-
CASSHQGGEAFF
TGTGCCAGTAGTCATCAGGGGGGAGAAGCTTTCTTT
>-|TRBJ1-2|TRBV20-1|-
CSARYLYGYTF
TGCAGTGCTAGATATCTCTATGGCTACACCTTC
>TRBD2|TRBJ2-3|TRBV6-4|-
CASSDSASGRSDTQYF
TGTGCCAGCAGTGACTCGGCTAGCGGGAGGTCGGATACGCAGTATTTT
>TRBD1|TRBJ2-7|TRBV28|-
CASMIGGQGVSYEQYF
TGTGCCAGCATGATCGGAGGACAGGGGGTCTCCTACGAGCAGTACTTC
>-|TRBJ1-1|TRBV7-8|-
CASSPMRVWGTEAFF
TGTGCCAGCAGCCCCATGCGGGTCTGGGGCACTGAAGCTTTCTTT
>-|TRBJ2-2|TRBV28|-
CASSSGDSTGELFF
TGTGCCAGCAGTAGTGGGGACTCTACCGGGGAGCTGTTTTTT
>-|TRBJ1-3|TRBV4-3|-
CASSPDRGPGNTIYF
TGCGCCAGCAGCCCAGACCGTGGCCCTGGAAACACCATATATTTT
>TRBD2|TRBJ2-5|TRBV11-2|-
CASSLDNLAAQETQYF
TGTGCCAGCAGCTTAGATAACCTAGCGGCACAAGAGACCCAGTACTTC
>TRBD1|TRBJ2-7|TRBV28|once
CASSPRGDRDSYEQYF
TGTGCCAGCAGCCCCAGGGGGGACAGGGACTCCTACGAGCAGTACTTC
>TRBD2|TRBJ2-1|TRBV11-2|once
CASSLFGGSLYNEQFF
TGTGCCAGCAGCTTATTCGGCGGGAGTCTCTACAATGAGCAGTTCTTC
>-|TRBJ1-5|TRBV27|-
CASREQESNQPQHF
TGTGCCAGCAGGGAACAGGAGAGCAATCAGCCCCAGCATTTT
>TRBD1|TRBJ2-7|TRBV30|-
CAWNSPGQQSSYEQYF
TGTGCCTGGAACTCGCCGGGACAGCAATCCTCCTACGAGCAGTACTTC
>-|TRBJ1-1|TRBV24-1|-
CATSGGADTEAFF
TGTGCCACCAGTGGCGGGGCGGACACTGAAGCTTTCTTT
>-|TRBJ2-5|TRBV27|once
CASSPDRSQETQYF
TGTGCCAGCAGCCCAGACAGAAGTCAAGAGACCCAGTACTTC
>TRBD1|TRBJ1-1|TRBV12-3/TRBV12-4|-
CASNGAGGTEAFF
TGTGCCAGCAACGGGGCAGGGGGCACTGAAGCTTTCTTT
>TRBD1|TRBJ1-4|TRBV15|-
CATSRDAGRGVVNEKLFF
TGTGCCACCAGCAGAGACGCGGGCAGGGGGGTTGTTAATGAAAAACTGTTTTTT
>TRBD1|TRBJ2-7|TRBV7-9|-
CASSTPGQGLDEQYF
TGTGCCAGCAGCACCCCGGGACAGGGCTTGGACGAGCAGTACTTC
>-|TRBJ1-1|TRBV15|once
CATSRVPSALNTEAFF
TGTGCCACCAGCAGAGTACCCAGCGCTTTGAACACTGAAGCTTTCTTT
>-|TRBJ1-5|TRBV11-2|-
CASSLGANSNQPQHF
TGTGCCAGCAGCTTAGGAGCAAATAGCAATCAGCCCCAGCATTTT
>TRBD1|TRBJ2-1|TRBV19|-
CASSSPDQNTRGSYNEQFF
TGTGCCAGTAGTTCCCCAGACCAGAATACCAGGGGGTCCTACAATGAGCAGTTCTTC
>-|TRBJ2-7|TRBV6-1|-
CASSEAEGPESYEQYF
TGTGCCAGCAGTGAAGCGGAGGGCCCAGAGTCCTACGAGCAGTACTTC
>-|TRBJ1-6|TRBV30|few
CAWSRGGFSSYNSPLHF
TGTGCCTGGAGTAGGGGCGGTTTCAGCTCCTATAATTCACCCCTCCACTTT
>-|TRBJ2-5|TRBV9|-
CASSVGGDWGVETQYF
TGTGCCAGCAGCGTAGGTGGCGATTGGGGGGTAGAGACCCAGTACTTC
>TRBD1|TRBJ2-7|TRBV30|-
CAWSKFFPGQGTREQYF
TGTGCCTGGAGTAAATTTTTCCCGGGACAGGGAACGAGGGAGCAGTACTTC
>TRBD1|TRBJ1-5|TRBV5-5|-
CASSPTGGNQPQHF
TGTGCCAGCAGCCCCACAGGGGGCAATCAGCCCCAGCATTTT
>TRBD2|TRBJ2-2|TRBV7-2|-
CASSLFPSGGPNTGELFF
TGTGCCAGCAGCTTATTCCCTAGCGGGGGCCCAAACACCGGGGAGCTGTTTTTT
>-|TRBJ2-1|TRBV27|many
CASSLSEEPYNEQFF
TGTGCCAGCAGTTTATCGGAGGAACCCTACAATGAGCAGTTCTTC